The clone carrying this TCR beta chain was recorded only once. This sample was taken from a study of blood T cell repertoires in COVID-19. In the study overall: The cDNA or gDNA used as material had been derived from T cells, B-cell-depleted T cells, or PBMCs.

Sequencing used immunoSEQ multiplex PCR; TCRdb keeps in-frame clones, though not all of them. The table has 60,000 to 75,000 clones, roughly 85% seen once. Per germline, CDR1 MGHDK and CDR2 SYGVNS. The CDR3 loop spans 15 amino acids. The V and J ends lost 0 bases and 7 bases respectively, with 10 bases between them. Sample: peripheral blood. The chain employs TRBV25-1 and TRBJ1-6; TRBD1 is a possible D gene (6 bases). The sequence derives from a woman older than 75 with active or convalescent COVID-19. The CDR3 DNA follows: TGTGCCAGCAGTGAATATACTGGGGGCAATTCACCCCTCCACTTT. Translating gives CASSEYTGGNSPLHF.